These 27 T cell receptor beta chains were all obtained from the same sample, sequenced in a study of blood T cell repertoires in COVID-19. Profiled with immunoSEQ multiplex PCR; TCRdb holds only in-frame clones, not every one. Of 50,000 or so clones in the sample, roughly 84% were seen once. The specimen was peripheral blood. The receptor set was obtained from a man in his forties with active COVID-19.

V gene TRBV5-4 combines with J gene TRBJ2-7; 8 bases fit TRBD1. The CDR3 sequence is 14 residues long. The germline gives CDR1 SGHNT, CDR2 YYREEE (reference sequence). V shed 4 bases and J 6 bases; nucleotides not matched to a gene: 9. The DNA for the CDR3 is TGTGCCAGCAGCCGCGAGCCAGGGGGCTTCGAGCAGTACTTC. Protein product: CASSREPGGFEQYF.

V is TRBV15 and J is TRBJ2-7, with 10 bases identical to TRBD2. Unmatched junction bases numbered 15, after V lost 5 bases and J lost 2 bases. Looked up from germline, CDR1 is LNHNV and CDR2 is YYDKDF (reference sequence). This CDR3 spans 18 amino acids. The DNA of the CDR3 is TGTGCCACCAGCTCTACTGGGACTAGCGTCAAAAGGGCCTACGAGCAGTACTTC. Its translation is CATSSTGTSVKRAYEQYF.

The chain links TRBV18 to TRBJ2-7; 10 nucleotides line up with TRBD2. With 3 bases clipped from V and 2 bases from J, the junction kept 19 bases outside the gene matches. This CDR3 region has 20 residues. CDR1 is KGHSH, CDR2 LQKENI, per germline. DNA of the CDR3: TGTGCCAGCTCACCCCGAGCCCTAGCGGGGAGGACTAGCGGCACCTACGAGCAGTACTTC. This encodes CASSPRALAGRTSGTYEQYF. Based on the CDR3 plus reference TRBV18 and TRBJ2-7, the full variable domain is NAGVMQNPRHLVRRRGQEARLRCSPMKGHSHVYWYRQLPEEGLKFMVYLQKENIIDESGMPKERFSAEFPKEGPSILRIQQVVRGDSAAYFCASSPRALAGRTSGTYEQYFGPGTRLTVT.

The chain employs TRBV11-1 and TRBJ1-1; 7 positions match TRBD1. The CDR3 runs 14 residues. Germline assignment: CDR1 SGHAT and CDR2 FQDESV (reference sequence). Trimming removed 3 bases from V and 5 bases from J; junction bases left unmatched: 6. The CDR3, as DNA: TGTGCCAGCAGCTTTAACAGGGGTAATACTGAAGCTTTCTTT. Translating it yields CASSFNRGNTEAFF.

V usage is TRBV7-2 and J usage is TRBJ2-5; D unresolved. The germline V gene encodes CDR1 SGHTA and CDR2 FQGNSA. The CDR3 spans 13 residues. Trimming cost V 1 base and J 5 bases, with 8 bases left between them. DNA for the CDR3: TGTGCCAGCAGCTTAGGAGTGAGGGAGACCCAGTACTTC. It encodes CASSLGVRETQYF.

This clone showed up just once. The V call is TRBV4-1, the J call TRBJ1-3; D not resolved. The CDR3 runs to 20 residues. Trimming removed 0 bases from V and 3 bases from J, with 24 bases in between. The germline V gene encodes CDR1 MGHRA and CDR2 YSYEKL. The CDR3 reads CASSQDREVRGQPVGNTIYF. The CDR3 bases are TGCGCCAGCAGCCAAGATCGTGAAGTCAGAGGGCAGCCTGTTGGAAACACCATATATTTT.

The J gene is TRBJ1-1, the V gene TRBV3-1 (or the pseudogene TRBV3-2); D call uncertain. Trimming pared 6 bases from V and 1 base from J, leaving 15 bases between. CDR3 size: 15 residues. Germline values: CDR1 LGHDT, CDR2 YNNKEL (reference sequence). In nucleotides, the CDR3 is TGTGCCAGCAGTCATTCCCGGACTGGGAACACTGAAGCTTTCTTT. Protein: CASSHSRTGNTEAFF.

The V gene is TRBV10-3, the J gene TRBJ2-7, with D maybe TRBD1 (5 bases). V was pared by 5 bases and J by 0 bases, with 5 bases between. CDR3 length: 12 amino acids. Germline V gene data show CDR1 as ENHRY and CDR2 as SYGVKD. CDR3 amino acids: CAISQGSYEQYF. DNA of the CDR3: TGTGCCATCAGTCAGGGCTCCTACGAGCAGTACTTC.

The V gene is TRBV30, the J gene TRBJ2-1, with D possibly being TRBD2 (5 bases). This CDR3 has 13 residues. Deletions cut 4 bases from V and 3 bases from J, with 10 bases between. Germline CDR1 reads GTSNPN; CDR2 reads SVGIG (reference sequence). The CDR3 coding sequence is TGTGCCTGGACCCGGGGAATCTACAATGAGCAGTTCTTC. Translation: CAWTRGIYNEQFF.

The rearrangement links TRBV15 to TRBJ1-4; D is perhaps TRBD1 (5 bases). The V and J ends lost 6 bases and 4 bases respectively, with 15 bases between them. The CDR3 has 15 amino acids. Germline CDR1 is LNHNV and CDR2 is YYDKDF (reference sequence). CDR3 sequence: CATSVMGLRNEKLFF. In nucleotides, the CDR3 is TGTGCCACCAGTGTCATGGGGCTTCGTAATGAAAAACTGTTTTTT.

CDR3 nucleotide sequence: TGTGCTAGTGGTTTGGTAGGCCGGGACAATGAGCAGTTCTTC. Protein product: CASGLVGRDNEQFF. The chain has TRBV12-5 and TRBJ2-1, with D hard to call. The CDR3 loop spans 14 amino acids. Trimming shortened V by 0 bases and J by 5 bases, and 8 bases separated the two germline ends. Germline CDR1 reads LGHNT; CDR2 reads FRNRAP.

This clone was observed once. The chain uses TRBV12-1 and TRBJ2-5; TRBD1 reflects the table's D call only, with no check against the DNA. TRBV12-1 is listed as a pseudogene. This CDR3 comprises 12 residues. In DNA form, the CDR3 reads TGTGCCAGCAGAGAACCAGGGGGGACCCAGTACTTC. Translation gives CASREPGGTQYF.

For the CDR3, the DNA is TGTGCCAGCTCACTCGTCGGACAGGGCCCTTCCGTAGAGTTCTTC. It is translated as CASSLVGQGPSVEFF. The V call is TRBV18, the J call TRBJ2-1; 8 bases match TRBD1. The V and J ends lost 4 bases and 14 bases, in that order; junction bases with no gene match: 16. CDR3 length: 15 residues. Germline V gene sequence: CDR1 KGHSH, CDR2 LQKENI.

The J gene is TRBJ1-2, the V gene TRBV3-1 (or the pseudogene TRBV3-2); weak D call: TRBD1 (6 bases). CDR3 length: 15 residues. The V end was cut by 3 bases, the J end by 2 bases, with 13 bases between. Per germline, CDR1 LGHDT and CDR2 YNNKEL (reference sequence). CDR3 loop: CASSQRWGRNYGYTF. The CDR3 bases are TGTGCCAGCAGCCAGAGGTGGGGGCGAAACTATGGCTACACCTTC.

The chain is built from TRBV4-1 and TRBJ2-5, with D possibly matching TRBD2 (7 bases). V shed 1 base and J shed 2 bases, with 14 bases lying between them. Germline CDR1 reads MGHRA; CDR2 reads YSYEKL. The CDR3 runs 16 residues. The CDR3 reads CASSQVPAGTQETQYF. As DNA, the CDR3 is TGCGCCAGCAGCCAAGTACCAGCGGGGACACAAGAGACCCAGTACTTC.

CDR3 amino acids: CAISDLAGTGYNEQFF. The CDR3 DNA follows: TGTGCCATCAGTGACCTCGCCGGGACAGGATACAATGAGCAGTTCTTC. The chain joins TRBV10-3 to TRBJ2-1; 8 bases line up with TRBD1. This CDR3 is 16 amino acids long. The germline gives CDR1 ENHRY, CDR2 SYGVKD. The V segment lost 3 bases and the J segment 4 bases; nucleotides outside the gene matches: 8.

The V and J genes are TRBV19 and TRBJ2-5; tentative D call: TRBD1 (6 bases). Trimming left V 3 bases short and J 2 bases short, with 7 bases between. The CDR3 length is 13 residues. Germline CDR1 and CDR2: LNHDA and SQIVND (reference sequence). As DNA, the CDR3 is TGTGCCAGTAGTATCGACAGGCAAGAGACCCAGTACTTC. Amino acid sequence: CASSIDRQETQYF.

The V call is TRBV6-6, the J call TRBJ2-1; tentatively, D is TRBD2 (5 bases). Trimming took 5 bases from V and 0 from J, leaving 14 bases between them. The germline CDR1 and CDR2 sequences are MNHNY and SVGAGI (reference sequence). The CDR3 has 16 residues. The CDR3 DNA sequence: TGTGCCAGCAGTCCGGCGGGCGCCACCTCCTACAATGAGCAGTTCTTC. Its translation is CASSPAGATSYNEQFF.

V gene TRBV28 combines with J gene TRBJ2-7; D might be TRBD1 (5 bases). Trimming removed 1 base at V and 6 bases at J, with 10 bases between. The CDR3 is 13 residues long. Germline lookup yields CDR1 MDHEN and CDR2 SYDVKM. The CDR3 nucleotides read TGTGCCAGCAGTTTATCCCCCGACAGCGAGCAGTACTTC. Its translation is CASSLSPDSEQYF.

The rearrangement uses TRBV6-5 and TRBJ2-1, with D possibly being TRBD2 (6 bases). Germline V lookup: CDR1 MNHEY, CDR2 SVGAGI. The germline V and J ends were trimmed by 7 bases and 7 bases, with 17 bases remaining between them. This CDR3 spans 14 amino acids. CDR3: CASNPPSGENEQFF. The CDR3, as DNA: TGTGCCAGCAACCCACCCTCGGGGGAGAATGAGCAGTTCTTC.

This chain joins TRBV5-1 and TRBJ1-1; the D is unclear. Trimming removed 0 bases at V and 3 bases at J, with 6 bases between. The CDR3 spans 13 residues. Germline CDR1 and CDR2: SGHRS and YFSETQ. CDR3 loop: CASSLEEDTEAFF. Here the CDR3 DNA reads TGCGCCAGCAGCTTGGAGGAGGACACTGAAGCTTTCTTT.

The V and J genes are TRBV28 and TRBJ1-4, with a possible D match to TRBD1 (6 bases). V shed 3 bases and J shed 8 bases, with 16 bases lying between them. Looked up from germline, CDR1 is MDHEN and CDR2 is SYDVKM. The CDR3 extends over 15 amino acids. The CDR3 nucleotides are TGTGCCAGCAGTTTTTCGGCAGGGGCGGAGGAAAAACTGTTTTTT. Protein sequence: CASSFSAGAEEKLFF.

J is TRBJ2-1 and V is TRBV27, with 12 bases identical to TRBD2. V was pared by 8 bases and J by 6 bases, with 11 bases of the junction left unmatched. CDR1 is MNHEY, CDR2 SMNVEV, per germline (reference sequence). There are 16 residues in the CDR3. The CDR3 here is CASRVLAGGPSNEQFF. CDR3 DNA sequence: TGTGCCAGCCGTGTCCTAGCGGGAGGGCCAAGCAATGAGCAGTTCTTC.

This chain's CDR3 is CASREGTGVRGEQFF. CDR3 coding DNA: TGCGCCAGCAGGGAGGGGACAGGGGTACGGGGTGAGCAGTTCTTC. This chain joins TRBV5-1 and TRBJ2-1; TRBD1 matches at 10 bases. This CDR3 spans 15 amino acids. The ends lost 5 bases at V and 9 bases at J; junction bases unmatched: 11. CDR1 is SGHRS, CDR2 YFSETQ, per germline. Full variable domain (outside the CDR3, taken from reference TRBV5-1 and TRBJ2-1): KAGVTQTPRYLIKTRGQQVTLSCSPISGHRSVSWYQQTPGQGLQFLFEYFSETQRNKGNFPGRFSGRQFSNSRSEMNVSTLELGDSALYLCASREGTGVRGEQFFGPGTRLTVL.

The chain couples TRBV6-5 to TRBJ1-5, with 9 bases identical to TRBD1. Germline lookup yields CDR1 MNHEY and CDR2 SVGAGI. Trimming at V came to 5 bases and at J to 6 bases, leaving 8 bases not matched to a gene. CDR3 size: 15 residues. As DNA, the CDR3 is TGTGCCAGCAGTCCGGGACAGGGATGGCGTCAGCCCCAGCATTTT. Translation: CASSPGQGWRQPQHF.

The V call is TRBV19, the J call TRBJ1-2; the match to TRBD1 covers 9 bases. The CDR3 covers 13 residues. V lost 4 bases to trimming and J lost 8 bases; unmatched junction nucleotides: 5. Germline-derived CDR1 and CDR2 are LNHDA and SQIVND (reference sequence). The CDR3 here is CASSTGQGSGYTF. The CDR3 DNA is TGTGCCAGTAGTACGGGACAGGGATCAGGCTACACCTTC.

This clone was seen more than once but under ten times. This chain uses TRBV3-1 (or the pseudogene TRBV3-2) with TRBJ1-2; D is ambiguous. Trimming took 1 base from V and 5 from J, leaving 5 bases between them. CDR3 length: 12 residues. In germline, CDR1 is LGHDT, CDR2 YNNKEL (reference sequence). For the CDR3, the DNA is TGTGCCAGCAGCCAAGGCCAGTATGGCTACACCTTC. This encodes CASSQGQYGYTF.